Included here is one T cell receptor beta chain sequence, with context. This record comes from a study of blood T cell repertoires in COVID-19. Profiling relied on immunoSEQ multiplex PCR, and the TCRdb table lists in-frame clones only, not all of them. The table lists 250,000 to 350,000 clones, about 87% of them singletons. The germline gives CDR1 MNHEY, CDR2 SVGAGI. The CDR3 contains 15 residues. V was shortened by 2 bases and J by 6 bases, with 14 bases between the two germline ends. This receptor was obtained from a woman aged 50 to 65 with COVID-19, enrolled during active disease. The sample consisted of peripheral blood. The chain carries TRBV6-5 and TRBJ2-1; possible D gene TRBD2, 6 bases. In DNA, the CDR3 is TGTGCCAGCAGTTACGGGGACTCAGGCCGCAATGAGCAGTTCTTC. This codes for CASSYGDSGRNEQFF.